These 28 T cell receptor beta chains came from one sample sequenced in a study of glioma-infiltrating T cells. TCR alpha and beta CDR3 regions were amplified from RNA using iRepertoire nested multiplex PCR. A single record per CDR3 protein comes from TCRdb applying MiXCR to the multiplex PCR reads. The sample consists of about 130,000 distinct CDR3 sequences, approximately 26% of them appearing once. The material sequenced was glioma tissue, nonneoplastic brain tissue, or PBMCs (not recorded which). These receptors all come from a human donor with low-grade glioma or glioblastoma, undergoing nonglioma brain surgery, or in good health (not recorded which).

This clonotype has a count of ten or more. The chain combines TRBV27 with TRBJ2-5, with 9 bases identical to TRBD2. V shed 0 bases and J 2 bases; nucleotides not matched to a gene: 4. Germline V gene lookup returns CDR1 MNHEY and CDR2 SMNVEV (reference sequence). This CDR3 is built from 16 residues. CDR3 protein: CASSLSSGGFQETQYF. The CDR3 nucleotides read TGTGCCAGCAGTTTATCTAGCGGGGGATTTCAAGAGACCCAGTACTTC.

A note on this clonotype: This CDR3 is missing its conserved last phenylalanine or tryptophan, likely due to a read error. This sequence joins TRBV24-1 and TRBJ1-2; D is unclear. In germline, CDR1 is KGHDR, CDR2 SFDVKD. Trimming left V 3 bases short and J 7 bases short, with 11 bases between. This CDR3 has 13 residues. The CDR3 region is CATSDGWTLGYTL. CDR3 DNA sequence: TGTGCCACCAGTGATGGATGGACTCTTGGCTACACCTTA.

This sequence joins TRBV29-1 and TRBJ1-5; D unresolved. Trimming removed 4 bases from V and 2 bases from J, with 6 bases in between. This CDR3 has 12 amino acids. The germline V gene has CDR1 SQVTM and CDR2 ANQGSEA. The CDR3 protein is CSVVDGNQPQHF. CDR3 nucleotide sequence: TGCAGCGTTGTTGACGGCAATCAGCCCCAGCATTTT.

As for this clonotype: A much larger clone differs from this one at a single base, so this may be a read error. The chain carries TRBV27 and TRBJ1-1; 7 nucleotides match TRBD1. CDR1 and CDR2 from the germline V gene are MNHEY and SMNVEV (reference sequence). J was trimmed by 2 bases and V by 3 bases; bases with no gene match: 15. CDR3 size: 18 residues. The CDR3 region has the DNA TGTGCCAGCAGTTTGCTTTGGGAACAGGGGAGAGGTAACACTGAAGCTTTCTTT. It yields the protein CASSLLWEQGRGNTEAFF.

In its sample, this clonotype was seen a few times. The V call is TRBV7-7, the J call TRBJ2-2; maybe TRBD1 (6 bases). Germline CDR1 reads SSHAT; CDR2 reads FNYEAQ (reference sequence). Between the trimmed V and J ends, which lost 5 bases and 0 bases, there was a span of 10 bases. This CDR3 has 15 residues. For the CDR3, the DNA is TGTGCCAGCAGCCACGGGACACCGAACACCGGGGAGCTGTTTTTT. This codes for CASSHGTPNTGELFF. Full variable domain (outside the CDR3, taken from reference TRBV7-7 and TRBJ2-2): GAGVSQSPRYKVTKRGQDVTLRCDPISSHATLYWYQQALGQGPEFLTYFNYEAQPDKSGLPSDRFSAERPEGSISTLTIQRTEQRDSAMYRCASSHGTPNTGELFFGEGSRLTVL.

CDR3: CASSEDRDNYGYTF. Written as DNA, the CDR3 is TGTGCCAGCTCAGAGGACAGGGACAACTATGGCTACACCTTC. The V gene is TRBV18, the J gene TRBJ1-2; 8 nucleotides line up with TRBD1. From germline, CDR1 is KGHSH and CDR2 LQKENI. The CDR3 extends over 14 amino acids. V dropped 5 bases and J dropped 2; count of bases not matched to a gene: 4.

The chain links TRBV2 to TRBJ2-1, with D possibly matching TRBD2 (6 bases). There are 15 residues in the CDR3. The V end was cut by 3 bases, the J end by 0 bases, with 9 bases between. Germline loops: CDR1 SNHLY, CDR2 FYNNEI. CDR3 sequence (DNA): TGTGCCAGCAGTGACTTGGGGGGCTCCTACAATGAGCAGTTCTTC. This sequence encodes CASSDLGGSYNEQFF. The whole variable domain, remainder taken from reference TRBV2 and TRBJ2-1, is EPEVTQTPSHQVTQMGQEVILRCVPISNHLYFYWYRQILGQKVEFLVSFYNNEISEKSEIFDDQFSVERPDGSNFTLKIRSTKLEDSAMYFCASSDLGGSYNEQFFGPGTRLTVL.

The V gene is TRBV5-1, the J gene TRBJ1-4; D perhaps matches TRBD1 (5 bases). The CDR3 sequence is 16 residues long. Per germline, CDR1 SGHRS and CDR2 YFSETQ. The V end was cut by 4 bases, the J end by 0 bases, with 13 bases between. The CDR3 bases are TGCGCCAGCAGCGGGGGATCCGGGTCAACTAATGAAAAACTGTTTTTT. It encodes CASSGGSGSTNEKLFF.

The chain joins TRBV20-1 to TRBJ2-1; D is tentatively TRBD1 or TRBD2 (5 bases each). Germline assignment: CDR1 DFQATT and CDR2 SNEGSKA (reference sequence). This CDR3 has 15 amino acids. Trimming removed 2 bases from V and 0 bases from J, with 11 bases in between. The CDR3 nucleotides are TGCAGTGCTAGAACCAGGGAGTCCTCCTACAATGAGCAGTTCTTC. This gives the protein CSARTRESSYNEQFF.

V and J are TRBV5-5 and TRBJ2-1; TRBD1 aligns across 8 bases. The CDR3 loop spans 15 amino acids. V shed 0 bases, J shed 8 bases, and the junction held 7 bases outside the gene matches. Germline CDR1 SGHKS, CDR2 YYEKEE (reference sequence). The CDR3 spells CASSLAARGLDEQFF. The CDR3 coding sequence is TGTGCCAGCAGCTTGGCGGCCAGGGGGCTGGATGAGCAGTTCTTC.

Points on this clonotype: A much more abundant neighbour one base away suggests this may be a read error. The V gene is TRBV6-2 or TRBV6-3, the J gene TRBJ2-1, with 15 bases fitting TRBD2. The CDR3 has 18 residues. The germline V gene encodes CDR1 MNHEY and CDR2 SVGEGT. The V segment lost 6 bases and the J segment 5 bases; nucleotides outside the gene matches: 11. DNA for the CDR3: TGTGCCAGCAGCCCAAGGACTAGCGGGGGGGCGATACACAATGAGCAGTTCTTC. It codes for CASSPRTSGGAIHNEQFF.

This clonotype was found many times. The rearrangement joins TRBV18 to TRBJ2-5; maybe TRBD2 (5 bases). V lost 2 bases, J lost 2 bases, and 6 bases lay in between. CDR1 KGHSH and CDR2 LQKENI come from the germline V gene. The CDR3 spans 13 residues. The CDR3 here is CASSPGGQETQYF. DNA for the CDR3: TGTGCCAGCTCACCAGGCGGGCAAGAGACCCAGTACTTC. Full variable domain (outside the CDR3, taken from reference TRBV18 and TRBJ2-5): NAGVMQNPRHLVRRRGQEARLRCSPMKGHSHVYWYRQLPEEGLKFMVYLQKENIIDESGMPKERFSAEFPKEGPSILRIQQVVRGDSAAYFCASSPGGQETQYFGPGTRLLVL.

V gene TRBV11-2 combines with J gene TRBJ1-1; D gene ambiguous. Per germline, CDR1 SGHAT and CDR2 FQNNGV. This CDR3 has 14 residues. V shed 6 bases and J shed 6 bases, with 17 bases lying between them. In DNA form, the CDR3 reads TGTGCCAGCAGAAACCCCGGGGTACGGGCTGAAGCTTTCTTT. It encodes CASRNPGVRAEAFF.

The V call is TRBV4-2, the J call TRBJ1-6, with 7 bases fitting TRBD1. CDR3 length: 14 amino acids. CDR1 is LGHNA, CDR2 YNFKEQ, per germline. The junction had 3 bases not matched to a gene; V was cut back by 1 base and J by 9 bases. The CDR3 DNA reads TGTGCCAGCAGCCAAGGCGCAGGGGGTTCACCCCTCCACTTT. The encoded protein is CASSQGAGGSPLHF.

This clonotype was counted between two and nine times. This chain connects TRBV2 to TRBJ1-2; 7 nucleotides align to TRBD1. Germline trimming cut 5 bases from V and 3 bases from J; bases unmatched to any gene: 3. CDR1 and CDR2 (germline): SNHLY, FYNNEI. The CDR3 runs 13 residues. The CDR3 sequence: CASSLGQYYGYTF. DNA for the CDR3: TGTGCCAGCAGTTTGGGACAGTACTATGGCTACACCTTC.

This clonotype was counted a single time. One base away lies a much larger clone, so this may be a sequencing read error. The J gene is TRBJ1-5, the V gene TRBV6-1; D gene unclear. Germline CDR1 reads MNHNS; CDR2 reads SASEGT. This CDR3 comprises 15 residues. The chain's CDR3 is CANSEEGLSNQPQHF. CDR3 sequence (DNA): TGTGCCAACAGTGAGGAGGGATTGAGCAATCAGCCCCAGCATTTT.

This clonotype was seen a few times. The chain combines TRBV18 with TRBJ1-5; D ambiguous. Trimming left V 0 bases short and J 6 bases short, with 9 bases between. The CDR3 has 14 residues. Germline V gene lookup returns CDR1 KGHSH and CDR2 LQKENI. The CDR3 nucleotides read TGTGCCAGCTCACCACCCAATAGCGGTCAGCCCCAGCATTTT. Translated: CASSPPNSGQPQHF.

The chain employs TRBV7-2 and TRBJ2-1, with 8 nucleotides matching TRBD1. The CDR3 covers 16 residues. With V trimmed by 1 base and J by 0 bases, 2 bases remained unmatched. The V gene's germline CDR1 is SGHTA and CDR2 FQGNSA. CDR3 in DNA: TGTGCCAGCAGCTTAGGGACAGGGAGCTCCTACAATGAGCAGTTCTTC. This codes for CASSLGTGSSYNEQFF.

The V gene is TRBV11-2, the J gene TRBJ2-7; D uncertain. This CDR3 is built from 13 residues. Looked up from germline, CDR1 is SGHAT and CDR2 is FQNNGV. Trimming removed 4 bases from V and 2 bases from J, with 9 bases in between. CDR3 DNA sequence: TGTGCCAGCAGCTCTCGTGAGACCTACGAGCAGTACGTC. The encoded protein is CASSSRETYEQYV.

This clonotype has more than one count but fewer than ten. V and J are TRBV6-1 and TRBJ2-7; 7 nucleotides line up with TRBD1. CDR3 size: 17 residues. J gave up 4 bases and V 1 base, and 13 bases lay outside the gene matches. Looked up from germline, CDR1 is MNHNS and CDR2 is SASEGT. The DNA for the CDR3 is TGTGCCAGCAGTGAAGGACAGGGACAGATGGGATCGTACGAGCAGTACGTC. This gives the protein CASSEGQGQMGSYEQYV.

CDR3 in DNA: TGTGCCAGCACGTCCGGGCGGGACAGCTATCAGCCCCAGCATTTT. Translated, it gives CASTSGRDSYQPQHF. The chain is built from TRBV12-3 or TRBV12-4 and TRBJ1-5; 7 nucleotides line up with TRBD1. The junction had 11 bases not matched to a gene; V was cut back by 7 bases and J by 5 bases. CDR3 length equals 15 residues.

Concerning this clonotype: The junction and the germline gene differ at one end; a read error may be behind it. The V and J genes are TRBV20-1 and TRBJ2-4; D may be TRBD2 (7 bases). The CDR3 has 16 residues. CDR1 DFQATT and CDR2 SNEGSKA come from the germline V gene (reference sequence). This chain's CDR3 is CSARTGGLETKKIQYF. In DNA form, the CDR3 reads TGCAGTGCTAGGACCGGGGGGCTGGAGACCAAAAAAATTCAGTACTTC.

J is TRBJ1-1 and V is TRBV6-2 or TRBV6-3; D call uncertain. The CDR3 has 15 residues. Trimming pared 6 bases from V and 0 bases from J, leaving 14 bases between. Germline V gene lookup returns CDR1 MNHEY and CDR2 SVGEGT. CDR3 DNA: TGTGCCAGCAGAGCGGGTGCCGAGATGAACACTGAAGCTTTCTTT. Translating it yields CASRAGAEMNTEAFF.

This clonotype was detected many times. As DNA, the CDR3 is TGTGCCAGCAGGCGCACGCATTTCCGGGAGGCTATGGATGAGCAGTTCTTC. Amino acid sequence: CASRRTHFREAMDEQFF. V is TRBV28 and J is TRBJ2-1; 7 bases are a match to TRBD2. Germline loops: CDR1 MDHEN, CDR2 SYDVKM. This CDR3 region has 17 residues. V was clipped by 6 bases and J by 8 bases; unmatched bases: 19.

This clonotype was picked up many times. V is TRBV27 and J is TRBJ2-7, with a weak D call TRBD1 (8 bases). Trimming removed 6 bases from V and 7 bases from J, with 13 bases in between. The germline CDR1 and CDR2 sequences are MNHEY and SMNVEV (reference sequence). The CDR3 is made up of 12 amino acids. The CDR3 region has the DNA TGTGCCAGCAGCTACAGGGGGGGGGAGCAGTACGTC. Translating gives CASSYRGGEQYV.

This clonotype was seen at least ten times. The chain is built from TRBV20-1 and TRBJ1-6, with D unresolved. Germline CDR1 DFQATT, CDR2 SNEGSKA (reference sequence). Trimming stripped 1 base from V and 9 bases from J, with 7 bases between. This CDR3 has 12 residues. The CDR3 is CSARGESSPLHF. CDR3 nucleotides: TGCAGTGCTAGAGGGGAGAGTTCACCCCTCCACTTT.

Regarding this clonotype: A much larger clone differs from this one at a single base, so this may be a read error. CDR3 coding DNA: TGTGCCAGCAGTACCACCGCGGAATCCGACAATGAGCAGTTCTTC. Its protein is CASSTTAESDNEQFF. The V and J genes are TRBV28 and TRBJ2-1; unclear D gene. Germline CDR1 and CDR2: MDHEN and SYDVKM. Trimming took off 5 bases at V and 5 bases at J, with 16 bases between the two ends. The length of the CDR3 is 15 residues.

This clonotype was detected ten times or more. The chain uses TRBV10-3 and TRBJ2-3, with D hard to call. In germline, CDR1 is ENHRY, CDR2 SYGVKD. The CDR3 has 12 residues. V was shortened by 6 bases and J by 4 bases, with 8 bases between the two germline ends. The CDR3 spells CAIRREADTQYF. For the CDR3, the DNA is TGTGCCATCAGGCGCGAGGCAGATACGCAGTATTTT.